Below are 10 T cell receptor beta chains sequenced from a single sample in a study of CD4 and CD8 cells across lung adenocarcinoma regions. TCRdb fed the PCR reads into MiXCR, producing one record per CDR3 protein. The sample yields around 8,400 distinct CDR3 sequences, around half seen once. What was sequenced was CD8+ T cells from the center of a lung tumor. These receptors came from a female donor with lung adenocarcinoma. The CD4 and CD8 labels of this study may be unreliable.

This clonotype was seen ten or more times. The genes are TRBV27 and TRBJ2-1, with no clear D. The CDR3 runs to 11 residues. CDR1 is MNHEY and CDR2 is SMNVEV in the germline V gene (reference sequence). Trimming shortened V by 3 bases and J by 6 bases, and 3 bases separated the two germline ends. For the CDR3, the DNA is TGTGCCAGCAGTTTTGGCAATGAGCAGTTCTTC. Amino acid sequence: CASSFGNEQFF.

About this clonotype itself: Sequence at one end of the junction differs from germline and may be a read error. The V and J genes are TRBV10-3 and TRBJ2-3; D possibly uses TRBD1 or TRBD2 (6 bases each). Germline lookup yields CDR1 ENHRY and CDR2 SYGVKD. The CDR3 contains 13 residues. CDR3 sequence: CASGGGDPDTQFF. CDR3 bases: TGTGCGTCCGGGGGCGGGGACCCAGATACGCAGTTTTTC.

V usage is TRBV7-6 and J usage is TRBJ2-1; no definite D call. The tail of the sequence fits TRBJ2-3 better, so the J call may be wrong. This CDR3 region has 13 residues. The germline V gene encodes CDR1 SGHVS and CDR2 FNYEAQ. In DNA, the CDR3 is TGTGCCCGCCTGGGTGAGAGGACAGATACGCAGTATTTT. Encoded protein: CARLGERTDTQYF.

This clonotype was seen many times. The chain employs TRBV4-3 and TRBJ1-1; 7 bases are a match to TRBD1. The CDR3 covers 17 residues. Unmatched junction bases numbered 17, after V lost 1 base and J lost 9 bases. Germline-derived CDR1 and CDR2 are LGHNA and YSLEER. CDR3 nucleotide sequence: TGCGCCAGCAGCCAAGTCAAAAAGGGACCAGGGGGGAGTAAAGCTTTCTTT. Translating it yields CASSQVKKGPGGSKAFF.

Remarks on this clonotype: This clone may be a read error of a much larger clone one base away. This sequence joins TRBV12-3 or TRBV12-4 and TRBJ2-4; D is perhaps TRBD1 (6 bases). The CDR3 extends over 16 amino acids. Deletions cut 6 bases from V and 13 bases from J, with 28 bases between. The CDR3 sequence is CASSTTTGDIYNEQYF. Here the CDR3 DNA reads TGTGCCAGCAGCACAACGACAGGAGACATATACAATGAGCAGTACTTC.

As regards this clonotype: Compared with germline, one end of the junction differs, possibly owing to a read error. The chain joins TRBV6-1 to TRBJ1-5; no definite D call. The germline CDR1 and CDR2 sequences are MNHNS and SASEGT. The CDR3 is made up of 15 amino acids. The CDR3 DNA reads as TGTGCCAGCAGGGAAGGACTCTCGGGGAATCAGCCCCTCCATTTT. Its protein is CASREGLSGNQPLHF.

The rearrangement joins TRBV27 to TRBJ2-3; either TRBD1 or TRBD2 may supply D (5 bases each). Judging by the DNA end, TRBJ2-2 fits better; the J call may be wrong. This CDR3 region has 15 residues. Germline V gene sequence: CDR1 MNHEY, CDR2 SMNVEV (reference sequence). The CDR3 DNA sequence: TGTGCCAGCACCCTTGGGGGACCGAACACAGATACGCTGTTTTTT. Protein product: CASTLGGPNTDTLFF.

This chain connects TRBV5-1 to TRBJ2-3, with D maybe TRBD1 (5 bases). Trimming removed 2 bases from V and 3 bases from J, with 10 bases in between. The CDR3 contains 14 residues. CDR1 and CDR2 from the germline V gene are SGHRS and YFSETQ. CDR3 sequence reads: CASSLGAETDTQYF. The CDR3 DNA sequence: TGCGCCAGCAGCTTAGGGGCCGAAACAGATACGCAGTATTTT.

This clonotype was counted between two and nine times. This chain links TRBV6-4 with TRBJ2-3; D may match TRBD1 or TRBD2 (5 bases each). The CDR3 runs to 16 residues. V gave up 0 bases and J gave up 2 bases, with 12 bases separating them. Germline V gene lookup returns CDR1 MRHNA and CDR2 SNTAGT. The CDR3 loop reads CASSDSGEGPTDTQYF. Here the CDR3 DNA reads TGTGCCAGCAGTGACTCCGGAGAGGGGCCCACAGATACGCAGTATTTT.

This clonotype was picked up many times. The V call is TRBV6-1, the J call TRBJ1-6; D is possibly TRBD1 (6 bases). V lost 3 bases and J lost 8, with 8 bases in between. CDR1 MNHNS and CDR2 SASEGT come from the germline V gene. This CDR3 is 13 amino acids long. CDR3: CASSETGYSPLHF. In DNA form, the CDR3 reads TGTGCCAGCAGTGAGACAGGATATTCACCCCTCCACTTT.